The 25 T cell receptor beta chains below all came from one sample that was sequenced in a study of T cell responses to AZD1222 COVID-19 vaccine. Sequencing used immunoSEQ multiplex PCR; TCRdb keeps in-frame clones, though not all of them. The sample lists over 130,000 clones, roughly 92% seen once, with about 1.3% in the top ten. The specimen comprised peripheral blood, sampled on day 0 of AZD1222 vaccination. The receptors stem from an adult in good health.

The CDR3 bases are TGTGCCAGCAGCTCGGTGGAGGGAATAGCTTTCTTT. Translated, it gives CASSSVEGIAFF. The chain couples TRBV6-5 to TRBJ1-1; unclear D gene. Trimming pared 6 bases from V and 10 bases from J, leaving 15 bases between. CDR1 and CDR2 (germline): MNHEY, SVGAGI. There are 12 residues in the CDR3.

The J gene is TRBJ2-2, the V gene TRBV18; D might be TRBD2 (5 bases). V lost 1 base to trimming and J lost 2 bases, with 11 bases between them. Per germline, CDR1 KGHSH and CDR2 LQKENI. The CDR3 consists of 16 residues. The CDR3 bases are TGTGCCAGCTCACCACTCGCGGGTGCCAACACCGGGGAGCTGTTTTTT. Encoded protein: CASSPLAGANTGELFF.

A word on this clone: The sample contains more than one DNA sequence encoding this CDR3. The rearrangement joins TRBV6-5 to TRBJ1-1; a possible D gene is TRBD1 (5 bases). Trimming stripped 5 bases from V and 1 base from J, with 8 bases between. The CDR3 has 13 amino acids. CDR1 and CDR2 (germline): MNHEY, SVGAGI. The CDR3 spells CASSRGQNTEAFF. The CDR3 bases are TGTGCCAGCAGTCGAGGACAGAACACTGAAGCTTTCTTT.

The CDR3 loop reads CASRIRENSPLHF. The CDR3 DNA reads TGTGCCAGCAGGATAAGAGAGAATTCACCCCTCCACTTT. The chain joins TRBV12-3 or TRBV12-4 to TRBJ1-6, with unresolved D. The CDR3 totals 13 residues. V lost 6 bases, J lost 7 bases, and 10 bases lay in between.

The chain joins TRBV6-2 or TRBV6-3 to TRBJ1-5; D is ambiguous. CDR1 is MNHEY, CDR2 SVGEGT, per germline. Trimming took 2 bases from V and 2 from J, leaving 4 bases between them. The CDR3 has 13 amino acids. The CDR3 sequence is CASSYVGNQPQHF. DNA of the CDR3: TGTGCCAGCAGTTACGTGGGCAATCAGCCCCAGCATTTT.

The chain carries TRBV7-2 and TRBJ2-2; D remains ambiguous. Trimming removed 3 bases at V and 0 bases at J, with 8 bases between. CDR3 size: 15 residues. CDR1 SGHTA and CDR2 FQGNSA come from the germline V gene. The CDR3 reads CASSFSGSNTGELFF. The CDR3 DNA sequence: TGTGCCAGCAGCTTCTCGGGTTCGAACACCGGGGAGCTGTTTTTT. The whole variable domain, remainder taken from reference TRBV7-2 and TRBJ2-2, is GAGVSQSPSNKVTEKGKDVELRCDPISGHTALYWYRQSLGQGLEFLIYFQGNSAPDKSGLPSDRFSAERTGGSVSTLTIQRTQQEDSAVYLCASSFSGSNTGELFFGEGSRLTVL.

This clone was seen just once. This chain joins TRBV19 and TRBJ1-2; tentative D call: TRBD1 (5 bases). Trimming left V 4 bases short and J 6 bases short, with 15 bases between. CDR3 length equals 14 residues. Germline CDR1 reads LNHDA; CDR2 reads SQIVND (reference sequence). The CDR3 DNA is TGTGCCAGTAGTAATGGGGCCGGGGCCCATGGCTACACCTTC. This codes for CASSNGAGAHGYTF.

This clone was counted a single time. The chain combines TRBV5-6 with TRBJ2-5, with D possibly matching TRBD1 (6 bases). The CDR3 covers 15 residues. CDR1 is SGHDT, CDR2 YYEEEE, per germline. V lost 0 bases, J lost 4 bases, and 13 bases lay in between. The DNA of the CDR3 is TGTGCCAGCAGCTTGGCACAGGGTGGAAGAGAGACCCAGTACTTC. Protein sequence: CASSLAQGGRETQYF.

The J gene is TRBJ1-1, the V gene TRBV9; D possibly corresponds to TRBD1 (5 bases). The length of the CDR3 is 13 residues. V was clipped by 6 bases and J by 11 bases, with 20 bases between them. Germline V CDR1 and CDR2: SGDLS, YYNGEE. The CDR3 loop is CASTEAGGSRAFF. Here the CDR3 DNA reads TGTGCCAGCACCGAGGCCGGGGGAAGTAGGGCTTTCTTT.

The V gene is TRBV10-2, the J gene TRBJ2-7; D remains unclear. Germline values: CDR1 WSHSY, CDR2 SAAADI. The CDR3 is 13 residues long. Trimming left V 0 bases short and J 6 bases short, with 9 bases between. CDR3 sequence: CASSESQTVEQYV. CDR3 sequence (DNA): TGCGCCAGCAGTGAGTCTCAGACGGTCGAGCAGTACGTC.

CDR3 region: CSVARGTGELFF. As DNA, the CDR3 is TGCAGCGTTGCCAGGGGCACCGGGGAGCTGTTTTTT. The chain couples TRBV29-1 to TRBJ2-2; TRBD1 might be the D (6 bases). The V end lost 4 bases, the J end lost 4 bases, and 7 bases lay between the germline ends. There are 12 residues in the CDR3. Germline-derived CDR1 and CDR2 are SQVTM and ANQGSEA.

The rearrangement joins TRBV6-2 or TRBV6-3 to TRBJ2-5; D is undetermined. The V gene lost 2 bases and the J gene lost 5 bases, with 6 bases spanning the gap. Germline lookup yields CDR1 MNHEY and CDR2 SVGEGT. The CDR3 contains 12 residues. CDR3 in amino acids: CASSYLQETQYF. The CDR3 DNA is TGTGCCAGCAGTTACCTCCAGGAGACCCAGTACTTC.

This chain connects TRBV14 to TRBJ2-2; D gene uncertain. Germline assignment: CDR1 SGHDN and CDR2 FVKESK. The germline V and J ends were trimmed by 2 bases and 6 bases, with 7 bases remaining between them. The CDR3 sequence is 13 residues long. CDR3 in amino acids: CASSQSRAGELFF. The CDR3, as DNA: TGTGCCAGCAGCCAATCTAGGGCCGGGGAGCTGTTTTTT.

The V call is TRBV5-4, the J call TRBJ1-1; D gene ambiguous. CDR1 is SGHNT, CDR2 YYREEE, per germline (reference sequence). Trimming removed 0 bases from V and 6 bases from J, with 9 bases in between. This CDR3 comprises 13 residues. The CDR3 protein is CASSLVGEAEAFF. The CDR3 region has the DNA TGTGCCAGCAGCTTGGTCGGGGAAGCTGAAGCTTTCTTT.

The chain has TRBV28 and TRBJ2-7, with D tentatively TRBD2 (6 bases). V shed 5 bases and J shed 7 bases, with 12 bases lying between them. CDR3 length equals 12 residues. CDR1 is MDHEN and CDR2 is SYDVKM in the germline V gene. This chain's CDR3 is CASSTAGREQYV. The CDR3 DNA reads as TGTGCCAGCAGTACTGCGGGACGTGAGCAGTACGTC.

This chain connects TRBV12-1 to TRBJ2-5; TRBD2, the D gene given by the table, was not confirmed from the DNA. TRBV12-1 represents a pseudogene. This CDR3 spans 17 amino acids. The chain's CDR3 is CASTHTRTSGSWETQYF. For the CDR3, the DNA is TGTGCCAGCACCCACACCCGGACTAGCGGGAGCTGGGAGACCCAGTACTTC.

The chain is built from TRBV27 and TRBJ1-2, with a weak D call TRBD1 (6 bases). Trimming stripped 0 bases from V and 3 bases from J, with 11 bases between. In germline, CDR1 is MNHEY, CDR2 SMNVEV (reference sequence). There are 15 residues in the CDR3. The CDR3 sequence: CASSLSWPGDYGYTF. DNA for the CDR3: TGTGCCAGCAGTTTATCGTGGCCAGGGGACTATGGCTACACCTTC.

J is TRBJ2-5 and V is TRBV7-8; D tentatively reads TRBD1 or TRBD2 (5 bases each). V lost 6 bases and J 6 bases, leaving 14 bases between the germline ends. The CDR3 runs to 13 residues. Per the germline V gene, CDR1 is SGHVS and CDR2 is FQNEAQ. In DNA form, the CDR3 reads TGTGCCAGCAGGATGAGGGGCCTCAAGACCCAGTACTTC. Its translation: CASRMRGLKTQYF. The full variable domain, its missing parts supplied by reference TRBV7-8 and TRBJ2-5, is GAGVSQSPRYKVAKRGQDVALRCDPISGHVSLFWYQQALGQGPEFLTYFQNEAQLDKSGLPSDRFFAERPEGSVSTLKIQRTQQEDSAVYLCASRMRGLKTQYFGPGTRLLVL.

V is TRBV4-2 and J is TRBJ2-1; 8 bases match TRBD1. The CDR3 covers 15 residues. Germline lookup yields CDR1 LGHNA and CDR2 YNFKEQ. The trim removed 2 bases at V and 7 bases at J, leaving 7 bases unmatched. The CDR3, as DNA: TGTGCCAGCAGCCAATTCCTGGACAGGGAGAATGAGCAGTTCTTC. It codes for CASSQFLDRENEQFF.

The chain is built from TRBV5-4 and TRBJ2-1; TRBD2 matches at 7 bases. Germline values: CDR1 SGHNT, CDR2 YYREEE (reference sequence). CDR3 size: 17 residues. V was pared by 4 bases and J by 0 bases, with 10 bases of the junction left unmatched. CDR3 amino acids: CASSTDPGRSSYNEQFF. The DNA of the CDR3 is TGTGCCAGCAGCACAGACCCCGGGAGGAGCTCCTACAATGAGCAGTTCTTC.

The V call is TRBV9, the J call TRBJ2-4, with D uncertain. The CDR3 has 15 residues. V was pared by 0 bases and J by 3 bases, with 10 bases between. CDR1 and CDR2 from the germline V gene are SGDLS and YYNGEE. This CDR3 is CASSVAPGIKNIQYF. The CDR3, as DNA: TGTGCCAGCAGCGTAGCCCCGGGCATCAAAAACATTCAGTACTTC.

Only one count was recorded for this clone. The same CDR3 also results from other DNA sequences found in this sample. In nucleotides, the CDR3 is TGTGCCAGCAGCCTGACAGGGGGCTATGGCTACACCTTC. It is translated as CASSLTGGYGYTF. The chain has TRBV12-3 or TRBV12-4 and TRBJ1-2, with TRBD1 identical over 9 bases. The CDR3 loop spans 13 amino acids. V was pared by 6 bases and J by 4 bases, with 3 bases of the junction left unmatched.

This sequence joins TRBV28 and TRBJ1-4; no firm D call. Trimming shortened V by 1 base and J by 7 bases, and 10 bases separated the two germline ends. The CDR3 contains 14 residues. Germline loops: CDR1 MDHEN, CDR2 SYDVKM. CDR3 in DNA: TGTGCCAGCAGTTTATCCCCAGTTAGTGAAAAACTGTTTTTT. Translated: CASSLSPVSEKLFF.

The V call is TRBV2, the J call TRBJ1-5; perhaps TRBD1 as D (6 bases). CDR1 is SNHLY, CDR2 FYNNEI, per germline. The CDR3 has 16 amino acids. V was clipped by 3 bases and J by 2 bases, with 14 bases between them. CDR3 amino acids: CASSEGQGFGNQPQHF. CDR3 sequence (DNA): TGTGCCAGCAGTGAGGGTCAGGGGTTTGGCAATCAGCCCCAGCATTTT.

The V gene is TRBV7-8, the J gene TRBJ2-5; D remains unclear. V lost 3 bases to trimming and J lost 2 bases, with 13 bases between them. The CDR3 is 15 amino acids. In germline, CDR1 is SGHVS, CDR2 FQNEAQ. CDR3: CASSLGIWRQETQYF. The CDR3 bases are TGTGCCAGCAGCTTGGGTATCTGGCGACAAGAGACCCAGTACTTC. Combining the CDR3 with reference TRBV7-8 and TRBJ2-5 gives the whole variable domain GAGVSQSPRYKVAKRGQDVALRCDPISGHVSLFWYQQALGQGPEFLTYFQNEAQLDKSGLPSDRFFAERPEGSVSTLKIQRTQQEDSAVYLCASSLGIWRQETQYFGPGTRLLVL.